The 14 T cell receptor beta chains below were found in one sample sequenced in a study of siplizumab effects on memory and regulatory T cells. Only in-frame clones appear in the TCRdb table, and some are missing; sequencing was by immunoSEQ multiplex PCR. The sample lists about 75,000 clones, 93% occurring once. The sample comprised CD8+ T cells sorted from blood. These receptors all come from a human donor in good health.

The rearrangement uses TRBV6-1 and TRBJ1-1, with D possibly TRBD1 on 6 matching bases. Germline V gene data show CDR1 as MNHNS and CDR2 as SASEGT. The V end was cut by 3 bases, the J end by 1 base, with 12 bases between. This CDR3 has 15 residues. This CDR3 reads CASSEGLGANTEAFF. The CDR3 DNA reads as TGTGCCAGCAGTGAGGGATTGGGGGCGAACACTGAAGCTTTCTTT.

This rearrangement joins TRBV27 to TRBJ1-1; D possibly corresponds to TRBD1 (5 bases). The CDR3 covers 14 residues. CDR1 and CDR2 from the germline V gene are MNHEY and SMNVEV (reference sequence). Trimming removed 6 bases at V and 4 bases at J, with 15 bases between. Written as DNA, the CDR3 is TGTGCCAGCAGCTCAATCAGGGCAGTCACTGAAGCTTTCTTT. Its protein is CASSSIRAVTEAFF.

This chain connects TRBV7-7 to TRBJ2-1; 8 nucleotides match TRBD1. The J segment lost 10 bases and the V segment lost 2 bases, leaving 4 bases of the junction unmatched. The CDR3 totals 13 residues. Germline values: CDR1 SSHAT, CDR2 FNYEAQ (reference sequence). The CDR3 bases are TGTGCCAGCAGCTTATCAGGGGGCGGCGAGCAGTTCTTC. Amino acids: CASSLSGGGEQFF.

This chain links TRBV4-1 with TRBJ1-1; D gene ambiguous. The germline V and J ends were trimmed by 0 bases and 5 bases, with 13 bases remaining between them. CDR1 and CDR2 from the germline V gene are MGHRA and YSYEKL. CDR3 length equals 15 residues. The CDR3 loop is CASSQEDRVTTEAFF. CDR3 sequence (DNA): TGCGCCAGCAGCCAAGAAGACCGAGTTACGACTGAAGCTTTCTTT.

The chain uses TRBV7-9 and TRBJ1-3; no definite D call. The CDR3 is 15 residues long. Per the germline V gene, CDR1 is SEHNR and CDR2 is FQNEAQ (reference sequence). Trimming pared 2 bases from V and 7 bases from J, leaving 15 bases between. Here the CDR3 reads CASSLSTPLGNTIYF. The DNA of the CDR3 is TGTGCCAGCAGCTTAAGTACCCCTCTGGGGAACACCATATATTTT.

The chain is built from TRBV19 and TRBJ2-1, with D uncertain. The CDR3 has 15 amino acids. Germline V CDR1 and CDR2: LNHDA, SQIVND (reference sequence). V was cut by 8 bases and J by 0 bases, with 14 bases left in between. CDR3 sequence: CASGVFSSSYNEQFF. The CDR3 nucleotides read TGTGCCAGTGGCGTCTTCAGCAGCTCCTACAATGAGCAGTTCTTC.

The rearrangement uses TRBV4-3 and TRBJ1-6; 7 nucleotides agree with TRBD1. CDR3 length: 20 residues. Germline CDR1 reads LGHNA; CDR2 reads YSLEER. Trimming cost V 2 bases and J 0 bases; bases outside gene matches: 13. In DNA form, the CDR3 reads TGCGCCAGCAGCCAACAATGGACAGGTCTGAAGAGCTCCTATAATTCACCCCTCCACTTT. It specifies CASSQQWTGLKSSYNSPLHF.

This clone counts as medium-sized. The same CDR3 is also encoded by other DNA sequences in this sample. V and J are TRBV7-7 and TRBJ1-1, with D hard to call. V lost 1 base and J lost 4, with 7 bases in between. Germline-derived CDR1 and CDR2 are SSHAT and FNYEAQ (reference sequence). The CDR3 is 13 residues long. CDR3 DNA sequence: TGTGCCAGCAGCTTAGGACGGTTCACTGAAGCTTTCTTT. Protein: CASSLGRFTEAFF. Full variable domain (missing parts from reference TRBV7-7 and TRBJ1-1): GAGVSQSPRYKVTKRGQDVTLRCDPISSHATLYWYQQALGQGPEFLTYFNYEAQPDKSGLPSDRFSAERPEGSISTLTIQRTEQRDSAMYRCASSLGRFTEAFFGQGTRLTVV.

This rearrangement joins TRBV5-4 to TRBJ2-7; TRBD2 aligns across 7 bases. J gave up 4 bases and V 4 bases, and 5 bases lay outside the gene matches. The length of the CDR3 is 13 residues. Germline V gene sequence: CDR1 SGHNT, CDR2 YYREEE (reference sequence). Written as DNA, the CDR3 is TGTGCCAGCAGCCGGGCCGGGGGGTACGAGCAGTACTTC. Translated: CASSRAGGYEQYF.

This sequence joins TRBV9 and TRBJ2-3; D unclear. Trimming pared 0 bases from V and 4 bases from J, leaving 12 bases between. This CDR3 spans 15 amino acids. The germline CDR1 and CDR2 sequences are SGDLS and YYNGEE. CDR3 amino acids: CASSVEAHTADTQYF. CDR3 DNA: TGTGCCAGCAGCGTAGAGGCCCACACGGCAGATACGCAGTATTTT.

The chain links TRBV5-1 to TRBJ2-3; TRBD2 agrees at 11 bases. V trimming: 4 bases; J trimming: 4 bases; junction bases outside the gene matches: 8. This CDR3 is 16 amino acids long. CDR1 is SGHRS and CDR2 is YFSETQ in the germline V gene. The CDR3 DNA follows: TGCGCCAGCAGCGCCCCGGGACTAGCGGTTTCAGATACGCAGTATTTT. Its protein is CASSAPGLAVSDTQYF.

The count of this clone is one. This chain uses TRBV19 with TRBJ1-1; 8 bases agree with TRBD1. Losses at the gene ends were 6 bases for V and 4 bases for J; bases not matched to a gene: 7. Per germline, CDR1 LNHDA and CDR2 SQIVND (reference sequence). This CDR3 spans 14 amino acids. The CDR3 reads CASSNGQGSTEAFF. CDR3 bases: TGTGCCAGTAGCAACGGACAGGGTAGCACTGAAGCTTTCTTT.

The V gene is TRBV5-4, the J gene TRBJ2-7; 10 positions match TRBD1. Germline CDR1 reads SGHNT; CDR2 reads YYREEE (reference sequence). The CDR3 runs 14 residues. With V trimmed by 4 bases and J by 2 bases, 3 bases remained unmatched. The CDR3 loop reads CASSPDRGAYEQYF. The CDR3, as DNA: TGTGCCAGCAGCCCGGACAGGGGGGCCTACGAGCAGTACTTC.

This chain uses TRBV5-6 with TRBJ2-7; D is unresolved. Germline-derived CDR1 and CDR2 are SGHDT and YYEEEE. V lost 5 bases and J lost 1, with 10 bases in between. This CDR3 is 13 amino acids long. The CDR3 DNA reads as TGTGCCAGCAGAGTCGCAGAATCCTACGAGCAGTACTTC. The encoded protein is CASRVAESYEQYF.